A selection of T cell receptor beta chains follows, all from one sample in a study of cytotoxic CD8 clonotypes in ibrutinib-treated CLL. The data were produced by immunoSEQ multiplex PCR, yet TCRdb's version contains in-frame clones alone and is incomplete. The sample has 150,000 to 200,000 clones, around 80% seen once. The sequencing used PBMCs, collected after 24 months of ibrutinib treatment. These receptors were collected from a human donor with chronic lymphocytic leukemia. CDR3s include the opening cysteine and the closing phenylalanine or tryptophan. The order of the fields is V gene, D gene, J gene, clone size, CDR3 DNA, CDR3 protein. A D gene is named only where the DNA matches it firmly. Rows may omit the clone size; those that give it use once, few, many or a size class.

v_call: TRBV11-1
d_call: NA
j_call: TRBJ2-7
clone_size: NA
cdr3_nt: TGTGCCAGCAGCTTTTTGGGCAGGTCGTACGAGCAGTACTTC
cdr3_aa: CASSFLGRSYEQYF

v_call: TRBV19
d_call: NA
j_call: TRBJ1-5
clone_size: few
cdr3_nt: TGTGCCAGTAGTACAGGCGGGCAGCCCCAGCATTTT
cdr3_aa: CASSTGGQPQHF

v_call: TRBV18
d_call: TRBD1
j_call: TRBJ1-5
clone_size: NA
cdr3_nt: TGTGCCAGCTCACCCGCGGCAGGGGGCGTCCAGCCCCAGCATTTT
cdr3_aa: CASSPAAGGVQPQHF

v_call: TRBV19
d_call: NA
j_call: TRBJ1-4
clone_size: NA
cdr3_nt: TGTGCCAGTAGTATCCTCGGGCTTATGGGCGAAAAACTGTTTTTT
cdr3_aa: CASSILGLMGEKLFF

v_call: TRBV7-6
d_call: NA
j_call: TRBJ1-5
clone_size: once
cdr3_nt: TGTGCCAGCAGCCCGGCCGGGACTGAATTATATAGCAATCAGCCCCAGCATTTT
cdr3_aa: CASSPAGTELYSNQPQHF

v_call: TRBV29-1
d_call: NA
j_call: TRBJ1-2
clone_size: NA
cdr3_nt: TGCAGCGTTGTTTCAGGGCTTTATGGCTACACCTTC
cdr3_aa: CSVVSGLYGYTF

v_call: TRBV10-3
d_call: TRBD1
j_call: TRBJ1-5
clone_size: NA
cdr3_nt: TGTGCCATCAGTGAGACAGGGGTCCATAGCAATCAGCCCCAGCATTTT
cdr3_aa: CAISETGVHSNQPQHF

v_call: TRBV7-8
d_call: NA
j_call: TRBJ1-5
clone_size: NA
cdr3_nt: TGTGCCAGCAGCCTCCGGGCCCCGAATCAGCCCCAGCATTTT
cdr3_aa: CASSLRAPNQPQHF

v_call: TRBV5-8
d_call: TRBD1
j_call: TRBJ1-1
clone_size: few
cdr3_nt: TGTGCCAGCAGTAAACAGGGGGGGGACACTGAAGCTTTCTTT
cdr3_aa: CASSKQGGDTEAFF

v_call: TRBV10-1
d_call: TRBD1
j_call: TRBJ1-4
clone_size: NA
cdr3_nt: TGCGCCAGCAGTGAGGTGACAGGGGCTGGTGAAAAACTGTTTTTT
cdr3_aa: CASSEVTGAGEKLFF

v_call: TRBV7-3
d_call: NA
j_call: TRBJ1-2
clone_size: NA
cdr3_nt: TGTGCCAGCAGCTTATCAGGGGACTATGGCTACACCTTC
cdr3_aa: CASSLSGDYGYTF

v_call: TRBV28
d_call: NA
j_call: TRBJ2-1
clone_size: few
cdr3_nt: TGTGCCAGCAGCCCCGGGACGGGAGTAATGGGGAATGAGCAGTTCTTC
cdr3_aa: CASSPGTGVMGNEQFF

v_call: TRBV18
d_call: TRBD1
j_call: TRBJ1-4
clone_size: NA
cdr3_nt: TGTGCCAGCTCACCCAGGGGGTCATCTAATGAAAAACTGTTTTTT
cdr3_aa: CASSPRGSSNEKLFF

v_call: TRBV5-4
d_call: NA
j_call: TRBJ2-7
clone_size: few
cdr3_nt: TGTGCCAGCAGCGTGAGGTTTGACGAGCAGTACTTC
cdr3_aa: CASSVRFDEQYF

v_call: TRBV5-1
d_call: TRBD2
j_call: TRBJ2-7
clone_size: NA
cdr3_nt: TGCGCCAGCAGCATAGGGACTAGCGGGGGGCAAAGGGAGCAGTACTTC
cdr3_aa: CASSIGTSGGQREQYF

v_call: TRBV15
d_call: TRBD2
j_call: TRBJ2-5
clone_size: NA
cdr3_nt: TGTGCCACCAGCAGAGATGTGCTAGCGGGAAGAGAGACCCAGTACTTC
cdr3_aa: CATSRDVLAGRETQYF

v_call: TRBV4-2
d_call: NA
j_call: TRBJ1-5
clone_size: NA
cdr3_nt: TGTGCCAGCAGCCAAGGGGCCGGGACAACGGTTCAGCCCCAGCATTTT
cdr3_aa: CASSQGAGTTVQPQHF

v_call: TRBV9
d_call: TRBD2
j_call: TRBJ2-7
clone_size: NA
cdr3_nt: TGTGCCAGCAGCGTGGGGCTAGCGGGGAGGGAGCAGTACTTC
cdr3_aa: CASSVGLAGREQYF

v_call: TRBV7-9
d_call: TRBD2
j_call: TRBJ2-7
clone_size: few
cdr3_nt: TGTGCCAGCAGCTTAGAGAGGAAGCGGGAACGCGAGCAGTACTTC
cdr3_aa: CASSLERKREREQYF

v_call: TRBV28
d_call: NA
j_call: TRBJ1-5
clone_size: NA
cdr3_nt: TGTGCCAGCAGGGGGTTATACGGTCAGCCCCAGCATTTT
cdr3_aa: CASRGLYGQPQHF

v_call: TRBV6-4
d_call: NA
j_call: TRBJ2-5
clone_size: NA
cdr3_nt: TGTGCCAGCAGTGACGAGGAGGGAGAGACCCAGTACTTC
cdr3_aa: CASSDEEGETQYF

v_call: TRBV21-1
d_call: NA
j_call: TRBJ2-1
clone_size: once
cdr3_nt: TGTGCCAGCACCAAAGGGAGTGAGTACAATGAGCAGTTCTTC
cdr3_aa: CASTKGSEYNEQFF

v_call: TRBV10-2
d_call: TRBD1
j_call: TRBJ1-1
clone_size: once
cdr3_nt: TGCGCCAGCAGAAGACAGGGGAACACTGAAGCTTTCTTT
cdr3_aa: CASRRQGNTEAFF

v_call: TRBV7-6
d_call: NA
j_call: TRBJ1-6
clone_size: few
cdr3_nt: TGTGCCAGCAGCTTTAGTGGCTATAATTCACCCCTCCACTTT
cdr3_aa: CASSFSGYNSPLHF

v_call: TRBV19
d_call: TRBD2
j_call: TRBJ2-3
clone_size: NA
cdr3_nt: TGTGCCAGTAGTTTGGTAGCGGGAGCCGATACGCAGTATTTT
cdr3_aa: CASSLVAGADTQYF

v_call: TRBV5-5
d_call: NA
j_call: TRBJ2-6
clone_size: NA
cdr3_nt: TGTGCCAGCAGCCAAGGGACAGGCGGGAGCTCTGGGGCCAACGTCCTGACTTTC
cdr3_aa: CASSQGTGGSSGANVLTF

v_call: TRBV9
d_call: NA
j_call: TRBJ2-2
clone_size: NA
cdr3_nt: TGTGCCAGCAGCGTAGAGGACACCGGGGAGCTGTTTTTT
cdr3_aa: CASSVEDTGELFF

v_call: TRBV6-6
d_call: TRBD1
j_call: TRBJ1-5
clone_size: NA
cdr3_nt: TGTGCCAGCAGTGGAGGGACAGCAAAGATGTATCAGCCCCAGCATTTT
cdr3_aa: CASSGGTAKMYQPQHF

v_call: TRBV28
d_call: TRBD1
j_call: TRBJ2-1
clone_size: NA
cdr3_nt: TGTGCCAGCAGTTTACTCCAGGACAGGCTCTCCTACAATGAGCAGTTCTTC
cdr3_aa: CASSLLQDRLSYNEQFF

v_call: TRBV10-3
d_call: NA
j_call: TRBJ2-3
clone_size: NA
cdr3_nt: TGTGCCATCGGGGGTCGTGGCGCCAACACAGATACGCAGTATTTT
cdr3_aa: CAIGGRGANTDTQYF

v_call: TRBV13
d_call: TRBD1
j_call: TRBJ2-5
clone_size: many
cdr3_nt: TGTGCCAGCAGCCTGGACAGGGGGCTGAAGACCCAGTACTTC
cdr3_aa: CASSLDRGLKTQYF

v_call: TRBV15
d_call: NA
j_call: TRBJ1-1
clone_size: NA
cdr3_nt: TGTGCCACCAGCAGACCCGAAATGAACACTGAAGCTTTCTTT
cdr3_aa: CATSRPEMNTEAFF

v_call: TRBV15
d_call: NA
j_call: TRBJ2-1
clone_size: NA
cdr3_nt: TGTGCCACCAGCAGAGAGGGAAAACTGAATGAGCAGTTCTTC
cdr3_aa: CATSREGKLNEQFF

v_call: TRBV5-6
d_call: TRBD1
j_call: TRBJ1-3
clone_size: NA
cdr3_nt: TGTGCCAGCAGCTGGGGGACAGGGCCGAACACCATATATTTT
cdr3_aa: CASSWGTGPNTIYF

v_call: TRBV2
d_call: TRBD1
j_call: TRBJ1-2
clone_size: NA
cdr3_nt: TGTGCCAGCAGTGTAACCAGACAGGGTGATGTTGATGGCTACACCTTC
cdr3_aa: CASSVTRQGDVDGYTF

v_call: TRBV28
d_call: TRBD2
j_call: TRBJ2-7
clone_size: NA
cdr3_nt: TGTGCCAGCAGTTCCGCTTCTGGGCTAGCGGAGGACGAGCAGTACTTC
cdr3_aa: CASSSASGLAEDEQYF

v_call: TRBV18
d_call: NA
j_call: TRBJ2-7
clone_size: NA
cdr3_nt: TGTGCCAGCTCACCACCGACCTACGAGCAGTACTTC
cdr3_aa: CASSPPTYEQYF

v_call: TRBV5-8
d_call: NA
j_call: TRBJ1-1
clone_size: once
cdr3_nt: TGTGCCAGCAGCTTGTTTCGGGGGACTGAAGCTTTCTTT
cdr3_aa: CASSLFRGTEAFF

v_call: TRBV7-3
d_call: NA
j_call: TRBJ2-2
clone_size: NA
cdr3_nt: TGTGCCAGCAGCCGAGGGTCCAGCGAGGAGCTGTTTTTT
cdr3_aa: CASSRGSSEELFF

v_call: TRBV2
d_call: TRBD1
j_call: TRBJ1-3
clone_size: NA
cdr3_nt: TGTGCCAGCATACGGACAGGGAGAAACACCATATATTTT
cdr3_aa: CASIRTGRNTIYF

v_call: TRBV14
d_call: NA
j_call: TRBJ2-1
clone_size: NA
cdr3_nt: TGTGCCAGCAGCCAATGGGTTGGCAATGAGCAGTTCTTC
cdr3_aa: CASSQWVGNEQFF

v_call: TRBV6-5
d_call: NA
j_call: TRBJ1-1
clone_size: few
cdr3_nt: TGTGCCAGCAGTTACAGCCGGAAGAACACTGAAGCTTTCTTT
cdr3_aa: CASSYSRKNTEAFF

v_call: TRBV28
d_call: NA
j_call: TRBJ1-2
clone_size: NA
cdr3_nt: TGTGCCAGCACAGGGCCTCAGGGCTATGGCTACACCTTC
cdr3_aa: CASTGPQGYGYTF

v_call: TRBV6-5
d_call: TRBD1
j_call: TRBJ1-1
clone_size: once
cdr3_nt: TGTGCCAGCATCCTGGGACAGTCGAACACTGAAGCTTTCTTT
cdr3_aa: CASILGQSNTEAFF

v_call: TRBV5-4
d_call: NA
j_call: TRBJ2-1
clone_size: NA
cdr3_nt: TGTGCCAGCAGCTTGTCTGGATACAATGAGCAGTTCTTC
cdr3_aa: CASSLSGYNEQFF

v_call: TRBV5-6
d_call: NA
j_call: TRBJ2-5
clone_size: NA
cdr3_nt: TGTGCCAGCAGCCACCGGGACATCCAAGAGACCCAGTACTTC
cdr3_aa: CASSHRDIQETQYF